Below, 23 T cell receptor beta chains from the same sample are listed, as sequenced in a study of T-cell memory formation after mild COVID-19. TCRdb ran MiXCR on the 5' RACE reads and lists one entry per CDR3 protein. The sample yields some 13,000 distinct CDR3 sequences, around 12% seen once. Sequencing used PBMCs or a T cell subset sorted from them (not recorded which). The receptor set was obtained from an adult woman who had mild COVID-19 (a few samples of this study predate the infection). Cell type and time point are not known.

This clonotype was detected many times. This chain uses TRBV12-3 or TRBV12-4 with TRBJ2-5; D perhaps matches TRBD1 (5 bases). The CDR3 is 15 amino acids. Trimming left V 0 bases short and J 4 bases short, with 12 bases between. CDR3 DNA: TGTGCCAGCAGTTTAGCAAGTTTTAGGGGAGAGACCCAGTACTTC. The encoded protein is CASSLASFRGETQYF.

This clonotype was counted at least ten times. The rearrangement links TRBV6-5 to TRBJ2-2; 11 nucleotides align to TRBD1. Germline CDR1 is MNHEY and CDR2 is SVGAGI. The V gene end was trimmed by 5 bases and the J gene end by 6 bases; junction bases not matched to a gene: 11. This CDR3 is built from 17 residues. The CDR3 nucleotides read TGTGCCAGCAGTCCTCATACCGGGACAGGGGGAGCCGGGGAGCTGTTTTTT. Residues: CASSPHTGTGGAGELFF.

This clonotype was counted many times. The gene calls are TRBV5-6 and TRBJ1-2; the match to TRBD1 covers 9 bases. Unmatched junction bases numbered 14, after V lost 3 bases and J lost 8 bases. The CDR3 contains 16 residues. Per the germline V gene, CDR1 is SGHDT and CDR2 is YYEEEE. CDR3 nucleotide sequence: TGTGCCAGCAGCTCACTACCGGGACAGGGTCTACCCGGCTACACCTTC. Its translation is CASSSLPGQGLPGYTF.

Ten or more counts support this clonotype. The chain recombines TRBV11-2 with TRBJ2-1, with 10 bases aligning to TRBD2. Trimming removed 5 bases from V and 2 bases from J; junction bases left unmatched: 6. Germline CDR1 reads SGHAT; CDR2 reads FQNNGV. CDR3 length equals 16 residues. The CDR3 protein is CASSPPLAGAYNEQFF. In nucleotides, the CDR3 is TGTGCCAGCAGCCCTCCCCTAGCGGGGGCCTACAATGAGCAGTTCTTC.

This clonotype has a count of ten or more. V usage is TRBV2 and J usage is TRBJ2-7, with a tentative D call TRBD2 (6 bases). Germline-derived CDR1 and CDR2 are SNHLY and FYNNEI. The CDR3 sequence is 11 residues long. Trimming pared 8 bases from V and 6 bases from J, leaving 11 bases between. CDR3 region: CASEGGTEQYF. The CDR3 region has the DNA TGTGCCAGCGAAGGAGGGACCGAGCAGTACTTC.

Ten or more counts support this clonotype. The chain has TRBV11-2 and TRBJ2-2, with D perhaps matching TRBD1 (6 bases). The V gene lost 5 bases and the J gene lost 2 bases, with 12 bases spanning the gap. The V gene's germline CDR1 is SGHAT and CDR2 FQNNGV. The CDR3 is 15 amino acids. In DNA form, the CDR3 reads TGTGCCAGCAGCCCCGGACAGTCAAACACCGGGGAGCTGTTTTTT. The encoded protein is CASSPGQSNTGELFF.

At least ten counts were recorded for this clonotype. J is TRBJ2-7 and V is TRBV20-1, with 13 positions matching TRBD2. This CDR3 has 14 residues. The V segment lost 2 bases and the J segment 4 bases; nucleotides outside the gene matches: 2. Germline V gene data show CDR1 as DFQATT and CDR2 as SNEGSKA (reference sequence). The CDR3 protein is CSARRLAGGYEQYF. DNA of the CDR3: TGCAGTGCTAGAAGACTAGCGGGAGGTTACGAGCAGTACTTC.

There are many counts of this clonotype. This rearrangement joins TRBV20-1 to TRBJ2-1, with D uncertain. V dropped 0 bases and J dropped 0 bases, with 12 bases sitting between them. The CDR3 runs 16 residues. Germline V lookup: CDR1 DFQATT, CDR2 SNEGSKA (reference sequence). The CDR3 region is CSARDPNGSSYNEQFF. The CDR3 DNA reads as TGCAGTGCTAGAGATCCCAACGGAAGCTCCTACAATGAGCAGTTCTTC.

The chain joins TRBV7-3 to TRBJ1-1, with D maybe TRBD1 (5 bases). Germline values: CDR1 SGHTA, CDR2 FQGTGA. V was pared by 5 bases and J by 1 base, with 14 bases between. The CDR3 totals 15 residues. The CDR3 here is CASSPRAGSNTEAFF. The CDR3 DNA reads TGTGCCAGCAGCCCCCGGGCAGGGTCGAACACTGAAGCTTTCTTT.

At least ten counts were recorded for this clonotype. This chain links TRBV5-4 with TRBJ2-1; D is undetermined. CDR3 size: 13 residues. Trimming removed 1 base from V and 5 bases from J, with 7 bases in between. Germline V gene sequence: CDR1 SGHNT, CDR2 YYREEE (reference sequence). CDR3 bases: TGTGCCAGCAGCTTGAGCCGGAACAATGAGCAGTTCTTC. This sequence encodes CASSLSRNNEQFF.

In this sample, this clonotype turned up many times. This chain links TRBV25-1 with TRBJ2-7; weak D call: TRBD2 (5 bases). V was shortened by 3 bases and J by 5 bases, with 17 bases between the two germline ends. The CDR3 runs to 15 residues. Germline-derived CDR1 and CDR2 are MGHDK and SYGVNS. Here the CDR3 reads CASSESRRYGDEQYF. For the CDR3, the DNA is TGTGCCAGCAGTGAGTCCCGCAGGTACGGGGACGAGCAGTACTTC.

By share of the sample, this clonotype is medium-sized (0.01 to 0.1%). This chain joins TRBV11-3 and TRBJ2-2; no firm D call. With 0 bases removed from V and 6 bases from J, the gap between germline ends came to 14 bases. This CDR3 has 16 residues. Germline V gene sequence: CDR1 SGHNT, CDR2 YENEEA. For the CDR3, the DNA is TGTGCCAGCAGCTTAGATTGGCCGAGGTCTGCCGGGGAGCTGTTTTTT. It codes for CASSLDWPRSAGELFF.

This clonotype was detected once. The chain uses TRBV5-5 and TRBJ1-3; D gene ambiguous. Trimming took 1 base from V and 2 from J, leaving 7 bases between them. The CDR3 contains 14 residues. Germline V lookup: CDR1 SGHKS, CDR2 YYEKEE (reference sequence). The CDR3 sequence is CASSLYGTGNTIYF. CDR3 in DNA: TGTGCCAGCAGCTTGTATGGGACTGGAAACACCATATATTTT.

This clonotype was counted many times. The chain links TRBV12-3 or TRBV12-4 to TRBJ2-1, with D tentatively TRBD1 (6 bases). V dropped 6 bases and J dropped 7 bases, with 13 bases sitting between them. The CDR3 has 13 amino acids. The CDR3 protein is CASSLGGPNEQFF. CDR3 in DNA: TGTGCCAGCAGCCTAGGGGGACCTAATGAGCAGTTCTTC.

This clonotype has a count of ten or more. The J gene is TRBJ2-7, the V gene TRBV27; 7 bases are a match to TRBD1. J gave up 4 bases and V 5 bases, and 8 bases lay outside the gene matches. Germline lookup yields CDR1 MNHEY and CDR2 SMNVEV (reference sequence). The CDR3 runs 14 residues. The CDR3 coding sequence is TGTGCCAGCAGTCGCGCGGACAGGTTATACGAGCAGTACTTC. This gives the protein CASSRADRLYEQYF.

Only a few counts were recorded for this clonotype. CDR3 residues: CASSGTQAPQSYEQYF. The CDR3 DNA reads TGTGCCAGCAGCGGAACACAAGCCCCTCAATCCTACGAGCAGTACTTC. The rearrangement joins TRBV9 to TRBJ2-7; no definite D call. This CDR3 has 16 residues. The V end lost 3 bases, the J end lost 1 base, and 17 bases lay between the germline ends. CDR1 and CDR2 from the germline V gene are SGDLS and YYNGEE.

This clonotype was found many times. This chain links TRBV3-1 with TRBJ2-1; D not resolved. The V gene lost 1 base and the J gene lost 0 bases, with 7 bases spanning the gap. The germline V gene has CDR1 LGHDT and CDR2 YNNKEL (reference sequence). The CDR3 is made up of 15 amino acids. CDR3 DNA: TGTGCCAGCAGCCAAGTTTACCTCTCCTACAATGAGCAGTTCTTC. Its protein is CASSQVYLSYNEQFF.

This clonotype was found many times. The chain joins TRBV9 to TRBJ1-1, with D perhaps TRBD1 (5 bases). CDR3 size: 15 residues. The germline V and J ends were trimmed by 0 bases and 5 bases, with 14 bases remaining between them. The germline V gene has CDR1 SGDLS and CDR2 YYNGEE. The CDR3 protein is CASSVDGVSGTEAFF. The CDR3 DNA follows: TGTGCCAGCAGCGTAGACGGCGTTTCAGGGACTGAAGCTTTCTTT.

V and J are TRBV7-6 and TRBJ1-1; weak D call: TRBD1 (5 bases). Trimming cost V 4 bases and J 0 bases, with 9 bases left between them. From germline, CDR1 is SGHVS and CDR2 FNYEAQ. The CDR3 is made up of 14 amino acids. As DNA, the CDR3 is TGTGCCAGCAGCTCCGGGACGGTGAACACTGAAGCTTTCTTT. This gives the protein CASSSGTVNTEAFF.

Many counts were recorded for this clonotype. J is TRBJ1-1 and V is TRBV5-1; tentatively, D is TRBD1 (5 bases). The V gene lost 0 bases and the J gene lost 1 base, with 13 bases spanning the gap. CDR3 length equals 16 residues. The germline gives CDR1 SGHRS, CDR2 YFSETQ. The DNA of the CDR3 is TGCGCCAGCAGCTTGGCCCGGGGGGGACCGAACACTGAAGCTTTCTTT. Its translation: CASSLARGGPNTEAFF.

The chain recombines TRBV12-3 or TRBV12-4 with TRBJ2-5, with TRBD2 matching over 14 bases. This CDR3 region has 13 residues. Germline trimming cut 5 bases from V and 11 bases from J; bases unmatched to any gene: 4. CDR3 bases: TGTGCCAGCAGTCCGGGACTAGCGGGGGTACAGTACTTC. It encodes CASSPGLAGVQYF.

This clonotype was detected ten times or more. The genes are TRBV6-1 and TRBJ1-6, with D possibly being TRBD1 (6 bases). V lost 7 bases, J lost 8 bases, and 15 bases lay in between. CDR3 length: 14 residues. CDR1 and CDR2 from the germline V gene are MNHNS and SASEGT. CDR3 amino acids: CASTSGQGYSPLHF. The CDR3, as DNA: TGTGCCAGCACTAGCGGGCAGGGGTATTCACCCCTCCACTTT.

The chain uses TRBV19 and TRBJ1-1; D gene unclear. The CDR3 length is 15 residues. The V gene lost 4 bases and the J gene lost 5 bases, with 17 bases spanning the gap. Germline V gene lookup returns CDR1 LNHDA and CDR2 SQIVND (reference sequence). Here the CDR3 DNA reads TGTGCCAGTAGTACGACTAGGAGGGTCGGTACTGAAGCTTTCTTT. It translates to CASSTTRRVGTEAFF.